These 17 T cell receptor beta chains were all obtained from the same sample, sequenced in a study of blood T cell repertoires in COVID-19 (TCRdb year 2020). Library preparation was by the immunoSEQ multiplex PCR assay. TCRdb carries this immuneACCESS record with in-frame sequences only. Its versions omit some clonotypes, under half of them owing to an unresolved V gene in the studies checked, with the rest unexplained. Counted in this sample were 140,000 to 150,000 clones; around three quarters of them appeared once. The top ten clonotypes cover roughly 8.7% of the sample. The specimen sequenced was peripheral blood. The receptors stem from a man in his forties or fifties with active or convalescent COVID-19.

This clone was seen repeatedly, ten times or more. The chain combines TRBV19 with TRBJ2-1; TRBD2 aligns across 7 bases. This CDR3 comprises 15 residues. CDR1 and CDR2 (germline): LNHDA, SQIVND (reference sequence). J gave up 2 bases and V 5 bases, and 6 bases lay outside the gene matches. The DNA of the CDR3 is TGTGCCAGTAGTTTTAGTAGCGGGCCCTACAATGAGCAGTTCTTC. Encoded protein: CASSFSSGPYNEQFF. The full variable domain, its missing parts supplied by reference TRBV19 and TRBJ2-1, is DGGITQSPKYLFRKEGQNVTLSCEQNLNHDAMYWYRQDPGQGLRLIYYSQIVNDFQKGDIAEGYSVSREKKESFPLTVTSAQKNPTAFYLCASSFSSGPYNEQFFGPGTRLTVL.

The chain is built from TRBV5-1 and TRBJ2-7; maybe TRBD1 (6 bases). In germline, CDR1 is SGHRS, CDR2 YFSETQ. This CDR3 region has 13 residues. Between the trimmed V and J ends, which lost 4 bases and 3 bases, there was a span of 11 bases. This chain's CDR3 is CASSHGTLYEQYF. The DNA of the CDR3 is TGCGCCAGCAGCCACGGGACACTCTACGAGCAGTACTTC. Combining the CDR3 with reference TRBV5-1 and TRBJ2-7 gives the whole variable domain KAGVTQTPRYLIKTRGQQVTLSCSPISGHRSVSWYQQTPGQGLQFLFEYFSETQRNKGNFPGRFSGRQFSNSRSEMNVSTLELGDSALYLCASSHGTLYEQYFGPGTRLTVT.

This clone was counted a few times. This CDR3 reads CASSQTSGKYHEQFF. The CDR3 nucleotides are TGTGCCAGCAGTCAGACTAGCGGGAAGTACCATGAGCAGTTCTTC. The chain has TRBV7-6 and TRBJ2-1, with TRBD2 matching over 11 bases. CDR3 length: 15 amino acids. The ends lost 6 bases at V and 8 bases at J; junction bases unmatched: 9. Germline-derived CDR1 and CDR2 are SGHVS and FNYEAQ.

This chain connects TRBV7-9 to TRBJ2-1; 8 nucleotides align to TRBD2. The CDR3 sequence is 16 residues long. Germline values: CDR1 SEHNR, CDR2 FQNEAQ (reference sequence). V dropped 5 bases and J dropped 2; count of bases not matched to a gene: 8. The CDR3 bases are TGTGCCAGCAGCCCCACCCCTAGCGGGCCCTACAATGAGCAGTTCTTC. Its translation: CASSPTPSGPYNEQFF.

The J gene is TRBJ2-7, the V gene TRBV28; TRBD1 agrees at 8 bases. J gave up 6 bases and V 7 bases, and 8 bases lay outside the gene matches. The CDR3 length is 13 residues. Germline V gives CDR1 MDHEN, CDR2 SYDVKM. The CDR3 here is CASNLDRGPEQYF. The CDR3 nucleotides are TGTGCCAGCAACCTCGACAGGGGTCCCGAGCAGTACTTC.

This clone turned up a few times. CDR3 amino acids: CASSPWTGGPTSYNEQFF. In DNA, the CDR3 is TGTGCCAGCTCACCATGGACAGGGGGCCCAACCTCCTACAATGAGCAGTTCTTC. The V call is TRBV18, the J call TRBJ2-1; 11 bases align to TRBD1. CDR1 and CDR2 from the germline V gene are KGHSH and LQKENI. The CDR3 contains 18 residues. Unmatched junction bases numbered 6, after V lost 2 bases and J lost 0 bases.

The chain links TRBV15 to TRBJ1-5; D gene uncertain. The CDR3 extends over 12 amino acids. CDR1 is LNHNV and CDR2 is YYDKDF in the germline V gene (reference sequence). V was trimmed by 5 bases and J by 5 bases, leaving 7 bases between them. The CDR3 nucleotides are TGTGCCACCAGCGGACTACATCAGCCCCAGCATTTT. It translates to CATSGLHQPQHF.

This chain joins TRBV5-1 and TRBJ1-3; D not certain. CDR3 length equals 14 residues. Germline assignment: CDR1 SGHRS and CDR2 YFSETQ. Trimming left V 0 bases short and J 4 bases short, with 8 bases between. CDR3: CASSLGPSGNTIYF. The CDR3 nucleotides read TGCGCCAGCAGCTTGGGGCCCTCCGGAAACACCATATATTTT. Full variable domain (remainder filled in from reference TRBV5-1 and TRBJ1-3): KAGVTQTPRYLIKTRGQQVTLSCSPISGHRSVSWYQQTPGQGLQFLFEYFSETQRNKGNFPGRFSGRQFSNSRSEMNVSTLELGDSALYLCASSLGPSGNTIYFGEGSWLTVV.

Only one count was recorded for this clone. This chain uses TRBV5-6 with TRBJ1-6; D perhaps matches TRBD1 (5 bases). CDR3 length equals 17 residues. The V gene lost 4 bases and the J gene lost 0 bases, with 14 bases spanning the gap. Germline assignment: CDR1 SGHDT and CDR2 YYEEEE. The CDR3 region is CASSPLGGSSYNSPLHF. The CDR3 nucleotides read TGTGCCAGCAGCCCGCTGGGGGGAAGCTCCTATAATTCACCCCTCCACTTT. Filled out from reference TRBV5-6 and TRBJ1-6, the complete variable domain reads DAGVTQSPTHLIKTRGQQVTLRCSPKSGHDTVSWYQQALGQGPQFIFQYYEEEERQRGNFPDRFSGHQFPNYSSELNVNALLLGDSALYLCASSPLGGSSYNSPLHFGNGTRLTVT.

This clone was recorded only once. This chain joins TRBV7-3 and TRBJ2-2; the match to TRBD2 covers 8 bases. Germline CDR1 SGHTA, CDR2 FQGTGA. With 3 bases clipped from V and 7 bases from J, the junction kept 13 bases outside the gene matches. The CDR3 loop spans 17 amino acids. The DNA of the CDR3 is TGTGCCAGCAGCTTTCGGGGGCTCCGCGGGAGGAGCGGGGAGCTGTTTTTT. Translation gives CASSFRGLRGRSGELFF.

This sequence joins TRBV5-1 and TRBJ2-7; D possibly corresponds to TRBD2 (5 bases). With 0 bases removed from V and 2 bases from J, the gap between germline ends came to 15 bases. From germline, CDR1 is SGHRS and CDR2 YFSETQ. CDR3 length equals 16 residues. Here the CDR3 reads CASSLGVGGLTYEQYF. The CDR3 DNA sequence: TGCGCCAGCAGCTTGGGGGTAGGCGGGTTGACCTACGAGCAGTACTTC.

There are a few counts of this clone. V usage is TRBV2 and J usage is TRBJ1-5, with 7 bases identical to TRBD1. The CDR3 runs to 15 residues. The V segment lost 9 bases and the J segment 1 base; nucleotides outside the gene matches: 9. In germline, CDR1 is SNHLY, CDR2 FYNNEI. The CDR3 spells CASRGRGGSNQPQHF. Written as DNA, the CDR3 is TGTGCCAGTCGGGGTAGAGGGGGCAGCAATCAGCCCCAGCATTTT.

The table lists this clone with many counts. The chain carries TRBV4-1 and TRBJ2-7, with D possibly TRBD2 on 6 matching bases. CDR1 MGHRA and CDR2 YSYEKL come from the germline V gene. V lost 6 bases and J 2 bases, leaving 20 bases between the germline ends. This CDR3 has 16 amino acids. CDR3 protein: CASSRLVLDKTYEQYF. The CDR3 nucleotides read TGCGCCAGCAGTCGACTAGTCCTGGACAAGACCTACGAGCAGTACTTC.

V gene TRBV4-1 combines with J gene TRBJ1-5; D gene uncertain. Germline lookup yields CDR1 MGHRA and CDR2 YSYEKL. With 1 base removed from V and 4 bases from J, the gap between germline ends came to 11 bases. This CDR3 is 15 amino acids long. The CDR3 coding sequence is TGCGCCAGCAGCCAAGTAGAGACACCGAATCAGCCCCAGCATTTT. Translating it yields CASSQVETPNQPQHF.

The J gene is TRBJ2-7, the V gene TRBV19; TRBD1 agrees at 7 bases. CDR1 and CDR2 from the germline V gene are LNHDA and SQIVND (reference sequence). The V and J ends lost 6 bases and 2 bases, in that order; junction bases with no gene match: 7. The CDR3 loop spans 14 amino acids. The CDR3 here is CASSRDSNTYEQYF. The DNA of the CDR3 is TGTGCCAGTAGCCGGGACAGCAATACCTACGAGCAGTACTTC.

The chain carries TRBV7-9 and TRBJ2-7, with D possibly being TRBD2 (6 bases). This CDR3 is built from 14 residues. Trimming took 4 bases from V and 7 from J, leaving 17 bases between them. CDR1 is SEHNR, CDR2 FQNEAQ, per germline (reference sequence). The DNA of the CDR3 is TGTGCCAGCAGCTCTCGGACTAACCCCTGGGAGCAGTACTTC. It yields the protein CASSSRTNPWEQYF.

This sequence joins TRBV5-1 and TRBJ2-7, with D perhaps matching TRBD2 (5 bases). V dropped 3 bases and J dropped 5 bases, with 12 bases sitting between them. The CDR3 runs 13 residues. Germline CDR1 and CDR2: SGHRS and YFSETQ. The CDR3 DNA is TGCGCCAGCAGCTCGGGGATGTCGAACGAGCAGTACTTC. This codes for CASSSGMSNEQYF.